These T cell receptor beta chains were read from a single sample in a study of OX40 agonist ivuxolimab in advanced cancers. The protocol was immunoSEQ multiplex PCR, while the TCRdb copy is restricted to in-frame clones and leaves out a portion. In the table there are tens of thousands of clones, around 90% of which are singletons. This specimen was CD4+ or CD8+ T cells sorted from blood, taken in a trial of the OX40 agonist ivuxolimab. The source of these receptors is an adult with an advanced solid tumor such as melanoma, head and neck, liver or kidney cancer. CDR3s include the opening cysteine and the closing phenylalanine or tryptophan. The order of the fields is CDR3 protein, CDR3 DNA, V gene, J gene, CDR3 length, clone size, D gene. D genes are given only for firm matches. Where a row states a size, it is once, few, many or the class of an expanded clone; other rows omit it.

CASSGAQLRETQYF,TGTGCCAGCTCAGGAGCCCAGCTCAGGGAGACCCAGTACTTC,TRBV18,TRBJ2-5,14,-,-
CASSVGTTNEKLFF,TGTGCCAGCAGCGTCGGGACGACTAATGAAAAACTGTTTTTT,TRBV7-6,TRBJ1-4,14,-,-
CSARGSNEQFF,TGCAGTGCTAGGGGCAGCAATGAGCAGTTCTTC,TRBV20-1,TRBJ2-1,11,-,-
CAIRSSGGAGGEQYF,TGTGCCATCAGAAGTAGCGGGGGGGCCGGAGGCGAGCAGTACTTC,TRBV10-3,TRBJ2-7,15,-,TRBD2
CASRESGEQFF,TGTGCCAGCAGGGAGTCGGGCGAGCAGTTCTTC,TRBV6-5,TRBJ2-1,11,-,-
CASSLKSGSETQYF,TGCGCCAGCAGCTTGAAATCAGGGTCAGAGACCCAGTACTTC,TRBV5-1,TRBJ2-5,14,-,-
CASSSGRGTYNEQFF,TGTGCCAGCAGCTCAGGCAGGGGCACCTACAATGAGCAGTTCTTC,TRBV11-1,TRBJ2-1,15,-,-
CASSLWGQGLNTEAFF,TGTGCCAGCAGCTTGTGGGGACAGGGGTTGAACACTGAAGCTTTCTTT,TRBV5-6,TRBJ1-1,16,-,TRBD1
CASNRQGAKSTGELFF,TGTGCCAGCAACCGACAGGGGGCCAAAAGCACCGGGGAGCTGTTTTTT,TRBV6-6,TRBJ2-2,16,-,TRBD1
CAWRGGRLGLNTGELFF,TGTGCCTGGAGGGGTGGCCGGTTGGGGTTGAACACCGGGGAGCTGTTTTTT,TRBV30,TRBJ2-2,17,-,-
CASTEFQRAFF,TGTGCCAGCACCGAATTTCAGAGGGCTTTCTTT,TRBV25-1,TRBJ1-1,11,-,-
CASAPTGGQPQHF,TGTGCTAGTGCTCCGACAGGGGGTCAGCCCCAGCATTTT,TRBV12-5,TRBJ1-5,13,-,TRBD1
CASSSTGVQFF,TGTGCCAGCAGCTCTACAGGTGTGCAGTTCTTC,TRBV28,TRBJ2-1,11,once,-
CASTRAGLTDTQYF,TGTGCCAGCACCCGAGCGGGCCTCACAGATACGCAGTATTTT,TRBV2,TRBJ2-3,14,-,-
CASSLTGENSPLHF,TGCGCCAGCAGCCTAACAGGGGAAAATTCACCCCTCCACTTT,TRBV4-1,TRBJ1-6,14,-,TRBD1
CASSYREQETQYF,TGCGCCAGCAGTTACAGGGAGCAAGAGACCCAGTACTTC,TRBV5-1,TRBJ2-5,13,few,-
CASSIQGSKNIQYF,TGTGCCAGTAGTATCCAGGGCTCCAAAAACATTCAGTACTTC,TRBV19,TRBJ2-4,14,-,-
CASSLTLRPPRAKNIQYF,TGTGCCAGCAGCTTAACCCTAAGACCTCCCAGGGCCAAAAACATTCAGTACTTC,TRBV7-2,TRBJ2-4,18,-,-
CASSASGTGNGYTF,TGTGCCAGCAGTGCGTCGGGGACAGGGAATGGCTACACCTTC,TRBV6-1,TRBJ1-2,14,once,TRBD1
CASSRGESEKLFF,TGTGCCAGCTCACGGGGGGAAAGTGAAAAACTGTTTTTT,TRBV18,TRBJ1-4,13,once,-
CASSEEWVGEQYF,TGTGCCAGCAGTGAAGAGTGGGTTGGCGAGCAGTACTTC,TRBV25-1,TRBJ2-7,13,once,-
CASSLGTGNYGYTF,TGTGCCAGCAGTTTAGGGACAGGGAACTATGGCTACACCTTC,TRBV28,TRBJ1-2,14,-,TRBD1
CASSLGVSPLGNEQFF,TGTGCCAGCAGCTTAGGTGTTAGCCCTCTCGGAAATGAGCAGTTCTTC,TRBV7-6,TRBJ2-1,16,-,-
CASSIGTGVSTDTQYF,TGCGCCAGCAGCATCGGGACAGGGGTTAGCACAGATACGCAGTATTTT,TRBV5-1,TRBJ2-3,16,-,TRBD1
CAIAEGWGSNEKLFF,TGTGCCATCGCCGAAGGTTGGGGATCTAATGAAAAACTGTTTTTT,TRBV10-3,TRBJ1-4,15,few,-
CASSPRTPPGTDTQYF,TGTGCCAGTAGTCCTCGGACACCTCCTGGCACAGATACGCAGTATTTT,TRBV19,TRBJ2-3,16,-,-
CASSDKTVTGELFF,TGCGCCAGCAGTGATAAGACCGTCACCGGGGAGCTGTTTTTT,TRBV10-1,TRBJ2-2,14,-,-
CASSLRARQETQYF,TGTGCCAGCAGCTTAAGGGCTAGGCAAGAGACCCAGTACTTC,TRBV7-6,TRBJ2-5,14,-,-
CASSWGEGGYTF,TGTGCCAGCAGTTGGGGTGAGGGTGGCTACACCTTC,TRBV6-6,TRBJ1-2,12,-,-
CASSTRDRGLVGSEKLFF,TGTGCCAGCAGTACCCGGGACAGGGGTTTGGTCGGCTCGGAAAAACTGTTTTTT,TRBV27,TRBJ1-4,18,-,TRBD1
CASSSPEVAGSYEQYF,TGTGCCAGCAGCTCCCCGGAAGTAGCGGGGTCCTACGAGCAGTACTTC,TRBV7-9,TRBJ2-7,16,-,TRBD2
CASSSRTGQAYNEQFF,TGTGCCAGCAGTTCTAGGACGGGACAGGCCTACAATGAGCAGTTCTTC,TRBV7-2,TRBJ2-1,16,-,TRBD1
CASSTGGGSYEQYF,TGTGCCAGCAGTACAGGGGGCGGGTCCTACGAGCAGTACTTC,TRBV14,TRBJ2-7,14,-,TRBD1
CAWRSGLAGQETQYF,TGTGCCTGGAGGTCCGGACTAGCGGGCCAAGAGACCCAGTACTTC,TRBV30,TRBJ2-5,15,-,TRBD2
CASSLDPPPRDF,TGTGCCAGTAGTCTGGACCCTCCCCCACGGGATTTT,TRBV19,TRBJ2-3,12,-,-
CASRTGTSGNNEQFF,TGTGCCAGCCGAACCGGGACTAGCGGGAACAATGAGCAGTTCTTC,TRBV6-5,TRBJ2-1,15,-,TRBD2
CASRNLGGAETQYF,TGTGCCAGTAGGAACCTAGGGGGCGCGGAGACCCAGTACTTC,TRBV19,TRBJ2-5,14,-,TRBD1
CAWSFTGGNTEAFF,TGTGCCTGGAGTTTCACAGGGGGGAACACTGAAGCTTTCTTT,TRBV30,TRBJ1-1,14,-,TRBD1
CASSLAGTGVSTYEQYF,TGCGCCAGCAGCTTGGCCGGGACAGGGGTCAGCACCTACGAGCAGTACTTC,TRBV5-1,TRBJ2-7,17,-,TRBD1
CSVADTEAFF,TGCAGCGTAGCCGACACTGAAGCTTTCTTT,TRBV29-1,TRBJ1-1,10,-,-
CAWSVRRQARDNSPLHF,TGTGCCTGGAGTGTAAGGCGACAGGCCCGGGATAATTCACCCCTCCACTTT,TRBV30,TRBJ1-6,17,-,-
CAWSTDRISSGANVLTF,TGTGCCTGGAGCACAGACAGGATCAGCTCTGGGGCCAACGTCCTGACTTTC,TRBV30,TRBJ2-6,17,-,-